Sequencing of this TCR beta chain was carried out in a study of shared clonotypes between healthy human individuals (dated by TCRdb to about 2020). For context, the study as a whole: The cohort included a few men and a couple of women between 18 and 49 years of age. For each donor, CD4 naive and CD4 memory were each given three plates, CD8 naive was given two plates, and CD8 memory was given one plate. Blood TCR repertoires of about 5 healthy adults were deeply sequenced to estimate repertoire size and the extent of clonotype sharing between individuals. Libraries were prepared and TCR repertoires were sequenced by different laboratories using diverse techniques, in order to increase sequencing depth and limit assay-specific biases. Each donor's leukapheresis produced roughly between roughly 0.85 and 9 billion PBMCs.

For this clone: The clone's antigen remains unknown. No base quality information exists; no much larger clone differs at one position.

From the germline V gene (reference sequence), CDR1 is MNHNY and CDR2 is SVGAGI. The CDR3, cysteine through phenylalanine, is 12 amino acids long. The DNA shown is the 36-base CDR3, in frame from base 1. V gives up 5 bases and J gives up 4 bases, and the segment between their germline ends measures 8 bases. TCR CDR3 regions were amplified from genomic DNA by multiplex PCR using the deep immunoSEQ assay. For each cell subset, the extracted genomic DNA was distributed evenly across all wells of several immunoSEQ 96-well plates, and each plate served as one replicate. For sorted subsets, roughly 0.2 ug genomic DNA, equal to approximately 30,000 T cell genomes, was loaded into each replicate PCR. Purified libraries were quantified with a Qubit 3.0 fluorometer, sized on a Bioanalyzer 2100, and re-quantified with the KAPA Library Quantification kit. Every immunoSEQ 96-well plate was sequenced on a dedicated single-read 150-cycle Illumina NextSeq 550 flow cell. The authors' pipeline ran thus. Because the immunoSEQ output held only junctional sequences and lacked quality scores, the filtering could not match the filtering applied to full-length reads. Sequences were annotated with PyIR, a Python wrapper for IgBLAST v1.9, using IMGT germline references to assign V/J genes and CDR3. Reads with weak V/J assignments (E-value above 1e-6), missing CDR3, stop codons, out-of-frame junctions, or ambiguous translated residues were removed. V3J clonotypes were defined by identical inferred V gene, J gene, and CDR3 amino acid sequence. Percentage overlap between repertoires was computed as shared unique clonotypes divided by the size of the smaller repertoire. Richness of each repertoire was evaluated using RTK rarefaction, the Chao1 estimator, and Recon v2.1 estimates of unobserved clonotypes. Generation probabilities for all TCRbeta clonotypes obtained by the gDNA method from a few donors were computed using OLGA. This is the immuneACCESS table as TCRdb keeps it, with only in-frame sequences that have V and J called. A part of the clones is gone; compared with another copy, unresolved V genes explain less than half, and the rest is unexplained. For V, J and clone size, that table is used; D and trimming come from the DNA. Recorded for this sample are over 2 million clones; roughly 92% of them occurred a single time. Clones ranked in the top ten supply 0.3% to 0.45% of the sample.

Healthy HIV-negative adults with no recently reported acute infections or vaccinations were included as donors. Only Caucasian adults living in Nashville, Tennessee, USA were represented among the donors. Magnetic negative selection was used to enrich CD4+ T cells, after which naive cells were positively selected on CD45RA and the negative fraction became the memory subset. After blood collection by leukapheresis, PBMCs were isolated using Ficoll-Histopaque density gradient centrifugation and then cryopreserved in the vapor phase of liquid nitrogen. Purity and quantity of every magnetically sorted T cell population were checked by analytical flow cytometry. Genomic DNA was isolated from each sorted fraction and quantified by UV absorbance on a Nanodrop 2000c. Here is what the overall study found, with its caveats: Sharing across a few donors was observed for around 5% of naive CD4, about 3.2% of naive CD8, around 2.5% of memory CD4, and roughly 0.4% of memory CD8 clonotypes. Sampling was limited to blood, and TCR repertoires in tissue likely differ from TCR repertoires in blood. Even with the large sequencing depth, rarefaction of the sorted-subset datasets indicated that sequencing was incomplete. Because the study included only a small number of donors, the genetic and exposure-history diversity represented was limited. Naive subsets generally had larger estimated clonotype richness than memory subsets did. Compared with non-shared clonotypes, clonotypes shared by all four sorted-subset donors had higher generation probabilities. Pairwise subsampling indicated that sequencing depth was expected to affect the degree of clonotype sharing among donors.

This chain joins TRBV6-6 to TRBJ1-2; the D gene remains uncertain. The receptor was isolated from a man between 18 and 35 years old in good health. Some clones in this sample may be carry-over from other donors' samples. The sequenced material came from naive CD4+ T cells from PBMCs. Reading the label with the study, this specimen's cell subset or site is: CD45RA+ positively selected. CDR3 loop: CASSQEIYGYTF. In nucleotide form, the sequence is TGTGCCAGCAGTCAAGAAATCTATGGCTACACCTTC.